Sequencing of this T cell receptor beta chain was carried out in a study of T cells of healthy individuals. TCRdb redid the calling of the 5' RACE reads with MiXCR, one entry per CDR3 protein. This sample has nearly 100,000 distinct CDR3 sequences, with approximately 18% found just once. With 0 bases removed from V and 5 bases from J, the gap between germline ends came to 19 bases. The CDR3 is 16 amino acids. Germline lookup yields CDR1 DFQATT and CDR2 SNEGSKA (reference sequence). This clonotype occurred many times. The source is a human donor in good health. V is TRBV20-1 and J is TRBJ1-1; tentatively, D is TRBD1 (5 bases). CDR3 in DNA: TGCAGTGCTAGAGATTCCGCGTGGGGGAGGGATACTGAAGCTTTCTTT. Its protein product is CSARDSAWGRDTEAFF.